One sample yielded the 5 T cell receptor beta chains listed below, sequenced in a study of early T cells in non-severe SARS-CoV-2 infection (dated by TCRdb to about 2021). Libraries were prepared through 5' RACE. TCRdb records NextSeq 500 as the sequencer. TCRdb trimmed the raw reads at Q25, called clones with MiXCR and kept productive beta chains. Rows matching on CDR3 protein sequence are summarized as one entry with the most common DNA and genes. The sample contains about 110,000 distinct CDR3 sequences, 10% to 15% of them found a single time. The top ten clones comprise about 3.8% of the sample. This sample comprised whole blood, obtained at baseline. These receptors were collected from an adult who was a healthcare worker with PCR-confirmed SARS-CoV-2 infection or an uninfected control (not recorded which).

This chain joins TRBV5-5 and TRBJ2-7; TRBD1 aligns across 7 bases. CDR1 is SGHKS and CDR2 is YYEKEE in the germline V gene (reference sequence). The CDR3 spans 18 residues. J gave up 1 base and V 1 base, and 14 bases lay outside the gene matches. The CDR3 reads CASSLRPPGQRNSYEQYF. DNA for the CDR3: TGTGCCAGCAGCTTGCGACCCCCGGGACAGCGGAATTCCTACGAGCAGTACTTC.

This clonotype was picked up a small number of times. The CDR3 DNA follows: TGCGCCAGCAGTGAGCGGGGGAGCAATCAGCCCCAGCATTTT. It encodes CASSERGSNQPQHF. The chain has TRBV10-2 and TRBJ1-5; a possible D gene is TRBD1 (5 bases). V gave up 2 bases and J gave up 1 base, with 6 bases separating them. The CDR3 totals 14 residues. Germline V lookup: CDR1 WSHSY, CDR2 SAAADI.

The V call is TRBV28, the J call TRBJ2-6, with no clear D. The CDR3 length is 12 residues. CDR1 MDHEN and CDR2 SYDVKM come from the germline V gene. The germline V and J ends were trimmed by 6 bases and 4 bases, with 4 bases remaining between them. Here the CDR3 reads CASSYGANVLTF. CDR3 nucleotide sequence: TGTGCCAGCAGCTACGGGGCCAACGTCCTGACTTTC. Complete variable domain (other parts from reference TRBV28 and TRBJ2-6): DVKVTQSSRYLVKRTGEKVFLECVQDMDHENMFWYRQDPGLGLRLIYFSYDVKMKEKGDIPEGYSVSREKKERFSLILESASTNQTSMYLCASSYGANVLTFGAGSRLTVL.

The gene calls are TRBV11-2 and TRBJ2-7; D possibly uses TRBD1 or TRBD2 (5 bases each). There are 14 residues in the CDR3. Germline CDR1 SGHAT, CDR2 FQNNGV. Trimming left V 5 bases short and J 1 base short, with 12 bases between. CDR3 amino acids: CASSLPGPSYEQYF. The DNA for the CDR3 is TGTGCCAGCAGCCTTCCGGGACCATCCTACGAGCAGTACTTC.

The chain carries TRBV18 and TRBJ2-1, with D tentatively TRBD2 (5 bases). The CDR3 is 14 amino acids. Germline V gene sequence: CDR1 KGHSH, CDR2 LQKENI. V lost 6 bases, J lost 5 bases, and 14 bases lay in between. DNA for the CDR3: TGTGCCAGCTCTAGATACGGACTTGACAATGAGCAGTTCTTC. Translating it yields CASSRYGLDNEQFF.